These T cell receptor beta chains were read from a single sample in a study of CD4 T cells in relation to SARS-CoV-2 and coronaviruses. These receptors are not linked to any known antigen. Assay used: immunoSEQ multiplex PCR; TCRdb lists only in-frame clones, some missing. Of about 19,000 clones in the sample, 70% to 85% were seen once. What was sequenced was CD4+ T cells from PBMCs, cultured in vitro. Every receptor here comes from a human donor in good health. Each CDR3 is given with its conserved first and last residue. The order of the fields is D gene, V gene, J gene, clone size, CDR3 DNA, CDR3 protein. The D gene is left open where the match is weak. Expanded clones are given a class, and other clones once, few, many or no size at all.

>-|TRBV14|TRBJ1-4|-
TGTGCCAGCAGCCAAGGGGGGGATCGGAATGAAAAACTGTTTTTT
CASSQGGDRNEKLFF
>-|TRBV9|TRBJ2-3|once
TGTGCCAGCAGCGTAGGCCTTGGGAGCACAGGCTCTAGCACAGATACGCAGTATTTT
CASSVGLGSTGSSTDTQYF
>TRBD2|TRBV11-2|TRBJ2-1|-
TGTGCCAGCAGCCCTATAGCGGGAGGGGTTCTCAATGAGCAGTTCTTC
CASSPIAGGVLNEQFF
>-|TRBV7-2|TRBJ2-3|large
TGTGCCAGCAGCACGGACTACCTGAGCACAGATACGCAGTATTTT
CASSTDYLSTDTQYF
>-|TRBV21-1|TRBJ2-3|once
TGTGCCAGCAGCAAAGGACTAGCAGATACGCAGTATTTT
CASSKGLADTQYF
>-|TRBV7-3|TRBJ2-1|-
TGTGCCAGCAGCTTAAGGAAAAGCTCCTACAATGAGCAGTTCTTC
CASSLRKSSYNEQFF
>TRBD2|TRBV7-8|TRBJ2-7|few
TGTGCCAGCAGCTTAGAGCTAGCGGGAGTTGACGAGCAGTACTTC
CASSLELAGVDEQYF
>-|TRBV27|TRBJ1-1|-
TGTGCCAGCAGTTTCCGGGGGAACACTGAAGCTTTCTTT
CASSFRGNTEAFF
>-|TRBV30|TRBJ1-5|-
TGTGCCTGGAGTCCCATGCATGGGAGCAATCAGCCCCAGCATTTT
CAWSPMHGSNQPQHF
>TRBD1|TRBV30|TRBJ2-4|-
TGTGCCTGGAGTGTTGACGGGACAGTAGCCAAAAACATTCAGTACTTC
CAWSVDGTVAKNIQYF
>-|TRBV29-1|TRBJ2-7|-
TGCAGCGTTGTTAGGACAGAGAGCGACGAGCAGTACTTC
CSVVRTESDEQYF
>TRBD1|TRBV19|TRBJ1-5|few
TGTGCCAGTAGTATCTCGTCAGGGGGCCAGCCCCAGCATTTT
CASSISSGGQPQHF
>-|TRBV2|TRBJ1-4|-
TGTGCCAGCAGTGAAATGGCCGGTCAAAATGAAAAACTGTTTTTT
CASSEMAGQNEKLFF
>-|TRBV30|TRBJ1-6|-
TGTGCCTGGAGTGTACTGGGGAATTCACCCCTCCACTTT
CAWSVLGNSPLHF
>-|TRBV5-1|TRBJ2-3|once
TGCGCCAGCAGAGACACAGATACGCAGTATTTT
CASRDTDTQYF
>-|TRBV18|TRBJ2-7|once
TGTGCCAGCTCACCAAATCGGGACCTGATCGTCGAGCAGTACTTC
CASSPNRDLIVEQYF
>-|TRBV7-2|TRBJ2-1|-
TGTGCCAGCAGCTTATACTCGTCTGAGCAGTTCTTC
CASSLYSSEQFF
>TRBD2|TRBV9|TRBJ2-1|-
TGTGCCAGCAGCCCGACTAGCGGGGCACCAAATGAGCAGTTCTTC
CASSPTSGAPNEQFF
>-|TRBV6-2/TRBV6-3|TRBJ1-2|-
TGTGCCAGCAGTTATTCGTATAACTATGGCTACACCTTC
CASSYSYNYGYTF
>-|TRBV30|TRBJ2-1|-
TGTGCCTGGAGTGTAGAGAGGCGCAATGAGCAGTTCTTC
CAWSVERRNEQFF
>-|TRBV3-1/TRBV3-2|TRBJ1-1|-
TGTGCCAGCAGCCAGGCAGGGTCTAGGACTGAAGCTTTCTTT
CASSQAGSRTEAFF
>-|TRBV5-1|TRBJ2-2|-
TGCGCCAGCAGCTTGAGACAGGACTCGACCGGGGAGCTGTTTTTT
CASSLRQDSTGELFF
>TRBD1|TRBV30|TRBJ2-1|-
TGTGCCTGGAGTCCCGGGACAGGCCTCCTCAATGAGCAGTTCTTC
CAWSPGTGLLNEQFF
>-|TRBV14|TRBJ1-4|-
TGTGCCAGCAGCCAAGATTTGGCCGGCCGCCTTAATGAAAAACTGTTTTTT
CASSQDLAGRLNEKLFF
>-|TRBV10-3|TRBJ2-3|-
TGTGCCACCCGGGGCGCAGATACGCAGTATTTT
CATRGADTQYF
>-|TRBV2|TRBJ2-1|-
TGTGCCAGCAGTCTGGACAATGAGCAGTTCTTC
CASSLDNEQFF
>TRBD1|TRBV15|TRBJ1-2|-
TGTGCCACCAGCCTTGGACAGGGCAAACGCACCTTC
CATSLGQGKRTF
>-|TRBV21-1|TRBJ1-3|-
TGTGCCAGCAGCAAAGCTCGCAGGGGAACGAACACCATATATTTT
CASSKARRGTNTIYF
>-|TRBV19|TRBJ2-2|-
TGTGCCAGTACTAGACTCGAGATAACCGGGGAGCTGTTTTTT
CASTRLEITGELFF
>TRBD2|TRBV6-4|TRBJ2-1|-
TGTGCCAGCAGTGAATCCGGGACTAGCGGGTACAATGAGCAGTTCTTC
CASSESGTSGYNEQFF
>TRBD2|TRBV3-1/TRBV3-2|TRBJ2-7|-
TGTGCCAGCAGCCACGGACTAGCGGCAGCCGAGCAGTACTTC
CASSHGLAAAEQYF
>-|TRBV9|TRBJ2-1|-
TGTGCCAGCAGCGTAGTTCCTAGCGAGGGAAGCTCCTACAATGAGCAGTTCTTC
CASSVVPSEGSSYNEQFF
>TRBD1|TRBV15|TRBJ2-1|once
TGTGCCACCAGCAAAGACCTGACAGGGGCTCGGAATGAGCAGTTCTTC
CATSKDLTGARNEQFF
>-|TRBV30|TRBJ2-3|-
TGTGCCTGGAGTCACGGAGCGGTCACAGATACGCAGTATTTT
CAWSHGAVTDTQYF
>-|TRBV5-1|TRBJ2-3|-
TGCGCCAGCAGCTTGGTTGGTTCCCCGACGCCCACAGATACGCAGTATTTT
CASSLVGSPTPTDTQYF
>-|TRBV12-5|TRBJ1-6|-
TGTGCTAGTGGTTTGTACCCCCAAGGCGATTCACCCCTCCACTTT
CASGLYPQGDSPLHF
>-|TRBV10-3|TRBJ2-2|-
TGTGCCATCAGTTCCTCCGGGACAACCCACACCGGGGAGCTGTTTTTT
CAISSSGTTHTGELFF
>-|TRBV9|TRBJ2-3|-
TGTGCCAGCAGCGGGGTTAGCACAGATACGCAGTATTTT
CASSGVSTDTQYF
>-|TRBV6-1|TRBJ2-5|-
TGTGCCAGCAGTGAGGAGACCCAGTACTTC
CASSEETQYF
>-|TRBV6-6|TRBJ2-4|-
TGTGCCAGCAGCTCACACCCTGAAACATTTCAGTACTTC
CASSSHPETFQYF
>-|TRBV4-2|TRBJ1-2|-
TGTGCCAGCAGCCAAGATGGGGGGGGCTTAGACTATGGCTACACCTTC
CASSQDGGGLDYGYTF
>-|TRBV19|TRBJ2-3|once
TGTGCCAGTAGTTCACAGGGTGGGTTCCTCCCAGATACGCAGTATTTT
CASSSQGGFLPDTQYF
>TRBD1|TRBV18|TRBJ2-1|-
TGTGCCAGCTCACCACCAAATTCACAGGGGGCCGGGGAGCAGTTCTTC
CASSPPNSQGAGEQFF
>-|TRBV6-2/TRBV6-3|TRBJ2-3|-
TGTGCCAGCAGCGCTCTCACCCTAGAGGCAGATACGCAGTATTTT
CASSALTLEADTQYF
>-|TRBV12-3/TRBV12-4|TRBJ2-3|-
TGTGCCAGCAGTCTCCTCCCGACAGATACGCAGTATTTT
CASSLLPTDTQYF
>-|TRBV30|TRBJ2-5|-
TGTGCCTGGAGTGTAGGCGCAGTCCGGGAGACCCAGTACTTC
CAWSVGAVRETQYF
>-|TRBV7-6|TRBJ1-1|-
TGTGCCAGCAGCTTAGTTGCCCCTTCCGTCATGGGGGAAGCTTTCTTT
CASSLVAPSVMGEAFF
>-|TRBV6-4|TRBJ2-1|-
TGTGCCAGCAGTGACGGAACTTTACCTGGGAATGAGCAGTTCTTC
CASSDGTLPGNEQFF
>TRBD2|TRBV15|TRBJ2-1|-
TGTGCCACCAGCAAAAATCTAGCGGATCTCAATGAGCAGTTCTTC
CATSKNLADLNEQFF
>TRBD1|TRBV3-1/TRBV3-2|TRBJ2-7|few
TGTGCCAGCAGCCAACTGACAGGGGACGAGCAGTACTTC
CASSQLTGDEQYF